The rows below give T cell receptor beta chains drawn from one sample of a study of cytomegalovirus exposure and HLA in healthy donors. The data were produced by immunoSEQ multiplex PCR, yet TCRdb's version contains in-frame clones alone and is incomplete. The sample lists about 150,000 clones; around 9.6% were seen once. Sequenced input: PBMCs. These receptors all stem from a male donor in good health and CMV-seronegative. CDR3s include the opening cysteine and the closing phenylalanine or tryptophan. The D gene is left open where the match is weak. Size tells how often a clone was seen (once, few, many) or the class of an expanded clone, and some rows leave it out.

>TRBV7-6|NA|TRBJ1-4|few
TGTGCCAGCAGCTTAATCCGAGCTACAACGGGTGAAAAACTGTTTTTT
CASSLIRATTGEKLFF
>TRBV7-2|TRBD1|TRBJ2-5|NA
TGTGCCAGCAGCCAGGACAGGGGAAGAGAGACCCAGTACTTC
CASSQDRGRETQYF
>TRBV29-1|NA|TRBJ1-3|few
TGCAGCGGACGGCGGGGGATGGCCATATATTTT
CSGRRGMAIYF
>TRBV7-9|NA|TRBJ1-1|NA
TGTGCCAGCAGCTTAGGCGGTCTCGAGAACACTGAAGCTTTCTTT
CASSLGGLENTEAFF
>TRBV10-3|NA|TRBJ2-5|NA
TGTGCCATCAGCCCAGGGGAAGAGACCCAGTACTTC
CAISPGEETQYF
>TRBV29-1|NA|TRBJ2-3|NA
TGCAGCGTTGAAGAAGGAGTTAGCACAGATACGCAGTATTTT
CSVEEGVSTDTQYF
>TRBV7-2|TRBD1|TRBJ1-2|NA
TGTGCCAGCAGCTGGACAGGGGCCTATGGCTACACCTTC
CASSWTGAYGYTF
>TRBV2|NA|TRBJ2-7|few
TGTGCCAGCATCCACGGCCCAGCGGAGCACTACGAGCAGTACTTC
CASIHGPAEHYEQYF
>TRBV9|TRBD2|TRBJ2-5|NA
TGTGCCAGCAGCGCCCCGGGGGGGCCTTGGGAGACCCAGTACTTC
CASSAPGGPWETQYF
>TRBV5-4|TRBD1|TRBJ2-7|NA
TGTGCCAGCAGCCAAGGGACAGGCATTCACTACGAGCAGTACTTC
CASSQGTGIHYEQYF
>TRBV28|NA|TRBJ1-5|NA
TGTGCCAGCAGCCTTAAAGGAGTACTCTATAGCAATCAGCCCCAGCATTTT
CASSLKGVLYSNQPQHF
>TRBV5-4|NA|TRBJ2-2|NA
TGTGCCAGCAGCGTCATCTTGGGCAAAAACACCGGGGAGCTGTTTTTT
CASSVILGKNTGELFF
>TRBV5-4|NA|TRBJ1-2|NA
TGTGCCAGCAGCCGGGGAGGTCCGAGGTTCTATGGCTACACCTTC
CASSRGGPRFYGYTF
>TRBV7-3|NA|TRBJ1-2|NA
TGTGCCAGCAGCTCGACAGGTCCGACTAACTATGGCTACACCTTC
CASSSTGPTNYGYTF
>TRBV5-4|NA|TRBJ1-2|few
TGTGCCAGCAGCTTGGACGGTGACTATGGCTACACCTTC
CASSLDGDYGYTF
>TRBV2|NA|TRBJ1-1|NA
TGTGCCAGCACCCCTCACAGGGCATTACCGAACACTGAAGCTTTCTTT
CASTPHRALPNTEAFF
>TRBV7-9|NA|TRBJ1-6|NA
TGTGCCAGCAGCTTAGCGGGCGGGGCTCAATCGCCCCTCCACTTT
CASSLAGGAQSPLHF
>TRBV30|TRBD1|TRBJ1-4|NA
TGTGCCTGGAGTGCTGACAGGGCGCGAAAACTGTTTTTT
CAWSADRARKLFF
>TRBV2|NA|TRBJ2-3|few
TGTGCCAGCAGTGATCAAGGGGGCACAGATACGCAGTATTTT
CASSDQGGTDTQYF
>TRBV18|TRBD1|TRBJ2-2|NA
TGTGCCAGCTCACCAGGGGGACAGCCGAACACCGGGGAGCTGTTTTTT
CASSPGGQPNTGELFF
>TRBV12-2|NA|TRBJ1-5|NA
TGTGCAAGTCGCGTCCGGGGGTTTTTAATCAATCAGCCCCAGCATTTT
CASRVRGFLINQPQHF
>TRBV9|TRBD1|TRBJ2-1|few
TGTGCCAGCAGCGTATCGGGACAGGGGGGGAGTGAGCAGTTCTTC
CASSVSGQGGSEQFF
>TRBV5-6|TRBD1|TRBJ1-5|NA
TGTGCCAGCAGCGCTGCCGGGACAGGCCAGGGGCAGCCCCAGCATTTT
CASSAAGTGQGQPQHF
>TRBV9|TRBD1|TRBJ2-4|NA
TGTGCCAGCAGCGCGGGACAGGGGAGAAACATTCAGTACTTC
CASSAGQGRNIQYF
>TRBV29-1|TRBD2|TRBJ2-7|few
TGCAGCGTTGAGGGCGGGAGTATGTTCGAGCAGTACTTC
CSVEGGSMFEQYF
>TRBV6-1|NA|TRBJ1-5|few
TGTGCCAGTTCTGGGACTATCACTAATCAGCCCCAGCATTTT
CASSGTITNQPQHF